Listed below are T cell receptor beta chains from one sample, sequenced in a study of OX40 agonist ivuxolimab in advanced cancers. The method was immunoSEQ multiplex PCR; TCRdb's version includes in-frame clones alone and lacks a portion of them. Of 18,000 or so clones in the sample, roughly 72% were seen once. The input for sequencing was CD4+ or CD8+ T cells sorted from blood, taken in a trial of the OX40 agonist ivuxolimab. These receptor sequences come from an adult with an advanced solid tumor such as melanoma, head and neck, liver or kidney cancer. Both conserved end residues are part of each CDR3. The order of the fields is V gene, J gene, clone size, CDR3 length, D gene, CDR3 protein, CDR3 DNA. D genes are given only for firm matches. Rows give clone size only sometimes, using once, few, many, or a class for an expanded clone.

V: TRBV6-5
J: TRBJ1-5
size: -
length: 13
D: -
CDR3: CASSSGRWQPQHF
DNA: TGTGCCAGCAGTTCAGGAAGATGGCAGCCCCAGCATTTT

V: TRBV10-3
J: TRBJ1-1
size: -
length: 14
D: -
CDR3: CAIRETDSNTEAFF
DNA: TGTGCCATCAGAGAGACAGACTCGAACACTGAAGCTTTCTTT

V: TRBV11-3
J: TRBJ2-1
size: -
length: 14
D: -
CDR3: CASSFEPGGNEQFF
DNA: TGTGCCAGCAGCTTTGAGCCAGGAGGCAATGAGCAGTTCTTC

V: TRBV4-1
J: TRBJ1-4
size: -
length: 15
D: -
CDR3: CASSQEWPPNEKLFF
DNA: TGCGCCAGCAGCCAAGAGTGGCCTCCTAATGAAAAACTGTTTTTT

V: TRBV9
J: TRBJ2-7
size: -
length: 17
D: TRBD2
CDR3: CASSPEGLAGGHYEQYF
DNA: TGTGCCAGCAGCCCCGAGGGCCTAGCGGGGGGCCATTACGAGCAGTACTTC

V: TRBV6-1
J: TRBJ2-7
size: few
length: 15
D: -
CDR3: CASSELREITYEQYF
DNA: TGTGCCAGCAGTGAACTCCGGGAAATTACCTACGAGCAGTACTTC

V: TRBV4-1
J: TRBJ2-7
size: -
length: 17
D: -
CDR3: CASSQLRGGQGAYEQYF
DNA: TGCGCCAGCAGCCAACTCAGGGGGGGGCAGGGGGCCTACGAGCAGTACTTC

V: TRBV29-1
J: TRBJ2-3
size: -
length: 14
D: TRBD1
CDR3: CSVEGWTGADTQYF
DNA: TGCAGCGTTGAGGGCTGGACAGGGGCAGATACGCAGTATTTT

V: TRBV27
J: TRBJ1-6
size: -
length: 16
D: -
CDR3: CASSPRRVGYNSPLHF
DNA: TGTGCCAGCAGTCCCCGCAGAGTCGGCTATAATTCACCCCTCCACTTT

V: TRBV5-5
J: TRBJ1-3
size: -
length: 12
D: -
CDR3: CASRSGGNTIYF
DNA: TGTGCCAGCAGGTCGGGGGGAAACACCATATATTTT

V: TRBV7-8
J: TRBJ2-1
size: -
length: 16
D: TRBD2
CDR3: CASSSRLAGVNDKQFF
DNA: TGTGCCAGCAGCTCCCGACTAGCGGGGGTGAATGACAAGCAGTTCTTC

V: TRBV10-3
J: TRBJ2-3
size: -
length: 16
D: TRBD2
CDR3: CAISESLAGGTDTQYF
DNA: TGTGCCATCAGTGAGTCGCTAGCGGGGGGTACAGATACGCAGTATTTT

V: TRBV15
J: TRBJ2-7
size: -
length: 15
D: TRBD1
CDR3: CATSREAGGGDEQYF
DNA: TGTGCCACCAGCAGAGAGGCAGGGGGCGGGGACGAGCAGTACTTC

V: TRBV28
J: TRBJ2-1
size: medium-sized
length: 15
D: TRBD2
CDR3: CASIGYSGGYNEQFF
DNA: TGTGCCAGCATCGGGTATAGCGGGGGATACAATGAGCAGTTCTTC

V: TRBV15
J: TRBJ2-1
size: medium-sized
length: 20
D: TRBD2
CDR3: CATSRAGRLAGAKVNNEQFF
DNA: TGTGCCACCAGCAGAGCGGGTAGGCTAGCGGGGGCCAAGGTGAACAATGAGCAGTTCTTC

V: TRBV29-1
J: TRBJ1-2
size: many
length: 11
D: TRBD1
CDR3: CSAGTGYGYTF
DNA: TGCAGCGCCGGGACAGGGTATGGCTACACCTTC

V: TRBV5-5
J: TRBJ2-7
size: -
length: 14
D: -
CDR3: CASSHRDNPYEQYF
DNA: TGTGCCAGCAGCCACCGGGACAATCCCTACGAGCAGTACTTC

V: TRBV4-2
J: TRBJ2-3
size: once
length: 20
D: TRBD2
CDR3: CASSQDHLAGGLPLTDTQYF
DNA: TGTGCCAGCAGCCAAGATCACCTAGCGGGGGGCCTACCACTCACAGATACGCAGTATTTT

V: TRBV5-1
J: TRBJ1-2
size: -
length: 13
D: -
CDR3: CASSDKTHYGYTF
DNA: TGCGCCAGCAGCGACAAAACTCACTATGGCTACACCTTC

V: TRBV7-8
J: TRBJ2-7
size: few
length: 14
D: -
CDR3: CASSETAVSYEQYF
DNA: TGTGCCAGCAGCGAGACAGCGGTCTCCTACGAGCAGTACTTC

V: TRBV11-2
J: TRBJ2-5
size: -
length: 16
D: TRBD2
CDR3: CASSLTSSYYQETQYF
DNA: TGTGCCAGCAGCTTGACTAGCAGCTACTACCAAGAGACCCAGTACTTC

V: TRBV4-2
J: TRBJ2-5
size: -
length: 17
D: TRBD1
CDR3: CASSHMLTGTGGETQYF
DNA: TGTGCCAGCAGCCACATGCTCACCGGGACAGGAGGAGAGACCCAGTACTTC

V: TRBV7-2
J: TRBJ2-3
size: -
length: 15
D: -
CDR3: CASSLVRGTTDTQYF
DNA: TGTGCCAGCAGCTTAGTAAGGGGGACCACAGATACGCAGTATTTT

V: TRBV25-1
J: TRBJ2-1
size: -
length: 14
D: TRBD1
CDR3: CATQPGQGGGEQFF
DNA: TGTGCCACCCAGCCGGGACAGGGAGGGGGTGAGCAGTTCTTC

V: TRBV4-2
J: TRBJ2-1
size: -
length: 16
D: TRBD2
CDR3: CASSQELAGGTNEQFF
DNA: TGTGCCAGCAGCCAAGAACTCGCGGGGGGCACCAATGAGCAGTTCTTC

V: TRBV18
J: TRBJ2-3
size: -
length: 12
D: -
CDR3: CASWGDTDTQYF
DNA: TGTGCCAGCTGGGGGGACACAGATACGCAGTATTTT

V: TRBV7-3
J: TRBJ1-2
size: -
length: 11
D: -
CDR3: CASSLGGYYTF
DNA: TGTGCCAGCAGCTTAGGGGGGTACTACACCTTC

V: TRBV9
J: TRBJ2-3
size: -
length: 16
D: -
CDR3: CASSVSLSGGTDTQYF
DNA: TGTGCCAGCAGCGTATCCCTCTCGGGGGGCACAGATACGCAGTATTTT

V: TRBV10-3
J: TRBJ2-5
size: -
length: 15
D: -
CDR3: CAIRPTSRQGETQYF
DNA: TGTGCCATCAGGCCGACCAGTCGTCAAGGGGAGACCCAGTACTTC

V: TRBV7-9
J: TRBJ2-1
size: -
length: 14
D: TRBD2
CDR3: CASSLGGGYNEQFF
DNA: TGTGCCAGCAGCTTAGGCGGGGGGTACAATGAGCAGTTCTTC

V: TRBV6-6
J: TRBJ2-5
size: -
length: 14
D: -
CDR3: CASSWRGHQETQYF
DNA: TGTGCCAGCAGTTGGAGAGGCCACCAAGAGACCCAGTACTTC

V: TRBV13
J: TRBJ2-1
size: -
length: 14
D: TRBD1
CDR3: CASSPGTGGNEQFF
DNA: TGTGCCAGCAGCCCAGGGACAGGCGGCAATGAGCAGTTCTTC

V: TRBV6-5
J: TRBJ1-2
size: -
length: 15
D: -
CDR3: CASSHQTTANYGYTF
DNA: TGTGCCAGCAGCCACCAAACGACAGCGAACTATGGCTACACCTTC

V: TRBV6-1
J: TRBJ1-1
size: -
length: 15
D: TRBD1
CDR3: CASNPSRTGSTEAFF
DNA: TGTGCCAGCAACCCGTCCCGGACAGGGTCTACTGAAGCTTTCTTT

V: TRBV27
J: TRBJ1-4
size: once
length: 16
D: -
CDR3: CASRGGSLLTNEKLFF
DNA: TGTGCCAGCAGGGGGGGAAGTCTATTGACTAATGAAAAACTGTTTTTT

V: TRBV7-9
J: TRBJ2-1
size: -
length: 13
D: -
CDR3: CASSLEWGDEQFF
DNA: TGTGCCAGCAGCTTAGAGTGGGGGGATGAGCAGTTCTTC

V: TRBV7-9
J: TRBJ2-7
size: -
length: 16
D: -
CDR3: CASSSQGFIPSYEQYF
DNA: TGTGCCAGCAGCTCTCAGGGTTTCATCCCCTCCTACGAGCAGTACTTC

V: TRBV13
J: TRBJ2-1
size: few
length: 12
D: -
CDR3: CASSLGGNEQFF
DNA: TGTGCCAGCAGCTTAGGGGGCAATGAGCAGTTCTTC

V: TRBV5-4
J: TRBJ2-1
size: -
length: 12
D: -
CDR3: CASSGAYNEQFF
DNA: TGTGCCAGCAGCGGAGCATACAATGAGCAGTTCTTC

V: TRBV10-3
J: TRBJ1-1
size: -
length: 15
D: TRBD1
CDR3: CAISEVGQGGTEAFF
DNA: TGTGCCATCAGTGAAGTTGGACAGGGGGGCACTGAAGCTTTCTTT

V: TRBV25-1
J: TRBJ2-1
size: -
length: 18
D: TRBD2
CDR3: CASSGITSGGSSYNEQFF
DNA: TGTGCCAGCAGTGGGATTACTAGCGGGGGTTCCTCCTACAATGAGCAGTTCTTC

V: TRBV6-4
J: TRBJ2-2
size: -
length: 14
D: -
CDR3: CASSVNLNTGELFF
DNA: TGTGCCAGCAGTGTTAACTTGAACACCGGGGAGCTGTTTTTT

V: TRBV5-4
J: TRBJ1-1
size: medium-sized
length: 15
D: -
CDR3: CASSFVGQLNTEAFF
DNA: TGTGCCAGCAGCTTCGTAGGGCAGTTAAACACTGAAGCTTTCTTT

V: TRBV29-1
J: TRBJ2-2
size: -
length: 11
D: -
CDR3: CSPVVSGELFF
DNA: TGCAGCCCCGTCGTATCCGGGGAGCTGTTTTTT

V: TRBV29-1
J: TRBJ1-2
size: -
length: 12
D: -
CDR3: CSVDVQSYGYTF
DNA: TGCAGCGTTGATGTACAGAGCTATGGCTACACCTTC

V: TRBV27
J: TRBJ2-7
size: -
length: 13
D: -
CDR3: CASSFMPKNEQYF
DNA: TGTGCCAGCAGTTTTATGCCGAAGAACGAGCAGTACTTC

V: TRBV7-7
J: TRBJ2-7
size: -
length: 15
D: TRBD1
CDR3: CASSLATGAGYEQYF
DNA: TGTGCTAGCAGCTTAGCGACAGGGGCCGGCTACGAGCAGTACTTC

V: TRBV6-6
J: TRBJ2-2
size: -
length: 14
D: -
CDR3: CASTAMSNTGELFF
DNA: TGTGCCAGCACTGCTATGTCGAACACCGGGGAGCTGTTTTTT

V: TRBV2
J: TRBJ2-7
size: -
length: 15
D: TRBD1
CDR3: CASSESRRGLHEQYF
DNA: TGTGCCAGCAGTGAGTCGCGCAGGGGGCTGCACGAGCAGTACTTC

V: TRBV6-5
J: TRBJ2-3
size: -
length: 14
D: -
CDR3: CASSYVGDTDTQYF
DNA: TGTGCCAGCAGTTACGTCGGGGACACAGATACGCAGTATTTT

V: TRBV4-2
J: TRBJ2-7
size: -
length: 14
D: -
CDR3: CASSQEQGLYEQYF
DNA: TGTGCCAGCAGCCAAGAACAGGGACTCTACGAGCAGTACTTC

V: TRBV4-1
J: TRBJ2-7
size: few
length: 13
D: TRBD1
CDR3: CASSFGQGYEQYF
DNA: TGCGCCAGCAGCTTCGGACAGGGCTACGAGCAGTACTTC

V: TRBV2
J: TRBJ2-5
size: -
length: 11
D: -
CDR3: CASLGPETQYF
DNA: TGTGCCAGCCTGGGACCTGAGACCCAGTACTTC